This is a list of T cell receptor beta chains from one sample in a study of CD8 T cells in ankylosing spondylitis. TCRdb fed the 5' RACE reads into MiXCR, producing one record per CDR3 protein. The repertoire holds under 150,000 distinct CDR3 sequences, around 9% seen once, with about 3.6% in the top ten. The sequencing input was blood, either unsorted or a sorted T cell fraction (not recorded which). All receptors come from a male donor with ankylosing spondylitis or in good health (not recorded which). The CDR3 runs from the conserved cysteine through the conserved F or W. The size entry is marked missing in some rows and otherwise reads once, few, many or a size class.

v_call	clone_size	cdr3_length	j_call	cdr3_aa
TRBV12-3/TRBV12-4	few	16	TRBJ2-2	CASTNPGPGGTGELFF
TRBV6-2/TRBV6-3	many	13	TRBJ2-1	CASSLTGYNEQFF
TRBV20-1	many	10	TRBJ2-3	CSAYRDTQYF
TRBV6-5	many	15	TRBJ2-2	CASSSTLANTGELFF
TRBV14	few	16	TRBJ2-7	CASSQDPTGSHYEQYF
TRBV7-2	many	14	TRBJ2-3	CASSLDWVADTQYF
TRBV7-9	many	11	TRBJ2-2	CASSPEGELFF
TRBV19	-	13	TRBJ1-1	CASSSRPNTEPFF
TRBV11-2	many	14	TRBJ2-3	CASSPRQGYDTQYF
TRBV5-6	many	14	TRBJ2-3	CASSTPSGIDTQYF
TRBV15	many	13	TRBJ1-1	CATSRDAGSEAFF
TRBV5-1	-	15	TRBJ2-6	CASSWDLSGANVLTF
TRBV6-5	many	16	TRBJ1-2	CASSYSDPDINYGYTF
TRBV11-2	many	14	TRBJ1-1	CASSLGAGDTEAFF
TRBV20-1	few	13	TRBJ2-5	CSASPGARETQYF
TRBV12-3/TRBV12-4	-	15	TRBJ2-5	CASSTLAGRWETQYF
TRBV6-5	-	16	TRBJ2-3	CASSYRPGTSTDTQYF
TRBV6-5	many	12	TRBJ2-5	CASTGRRETQYF
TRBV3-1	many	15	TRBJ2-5	CASSQVGQRGETQYF
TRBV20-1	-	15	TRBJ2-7	CSARSWEGQQFEQYF
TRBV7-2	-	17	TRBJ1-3	CASSKYRGTNSGNTIYF
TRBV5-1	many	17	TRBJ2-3	CASSPRYSGSVTDTQYF
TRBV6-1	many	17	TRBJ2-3	CASSHWSAQRNTDTQYF
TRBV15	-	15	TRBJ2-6	CATSRGTTGANVLTF
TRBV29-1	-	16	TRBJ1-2	CSVDYSRQGRRDGYTF
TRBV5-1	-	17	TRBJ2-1	CASSRTGLAGVRDEQFF
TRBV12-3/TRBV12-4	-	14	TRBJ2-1	CASSPRTGHNEQFF
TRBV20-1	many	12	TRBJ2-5	CSASTIQETQYF